The 20 T cell receptor beta chains listed next were all sequenced from one sample in a study of blood T cell repertoires in COVID-19. Data came from immunoSEQ multiplex PCR; TCRdb stores just in-frame clones and leaves some out. The sample records 95,000 to 150,000 clones, 92% being singletons. Sequenced sample: peripheral blood. All receptors derive from a man aged 45 to 65 with COVID-19, enrolled during active disease.

This chain connects TRBV3-1 (or the pseudogene TRBV3-2) to TRBJ1-5; TRBD1 is a possible D gene (5 bases). The CDR3 is made up of 15 amino acids. V was shortened by 4 bases and J by 4 bases, with 14 bases between the two germline ends. Germline loops: CDR1 LGHDT, CDR2 YNNKEL (reference sequence). The CDR3 DNA sequence: TGTGCCAGCAGCCTGGGCGGTCCAGGGAATCAGCCCCAGCATTTT. Its translation is CASSLGGPGNQPQHF.

The chain employs TRBV5-5 and TRBJ2-5; TRBD2 matches 12 bases. Per germline, CDR1 SGHKS and CDR2 YYEKEE (reference sequence). The CDR3 totals 12 residues. The CDR3 loop reads CATSGSQETQYF. CDR3 in DNA: TGTGCGACTAGCGGGAGTCAAGAGACCCAGTACTTC. Filled out from reference TRBV5-5 and TRBJ2-5, the complete variable domain reads DAGVTQSPTHLIKTRGQQVTLRCSPISGHKSVSWYQQVLGQGPQFIFQYYEKEERGRGNFPDRFSARQFPNYSSELNVNALLLGDSALYLCATSGSQETQYFGPGTRLLVL.

The V gene is TRBV19, the J gene TRBJ2-1, with 9 bases aligning to TRBD2. The J segment lost 5 bases and the V segment lost 1 base, leaving 9 bases of the junction unmatched. The germline gives CDR1 LNHDA, CDR2 SQIVND (reference sequence). The CDR3 is 17 amino acids. The chain's CDR3 is CASSIGNSGRRHNEQFF. The CDR3 bases are TGTGCCAGTAGTATAGGTAATAGCGGGAGACGTCACAATGAGCAGTTCTTC.

The chain carries TRBV19 and TRBJ1-1; possible D gene TRBD1, 6 bases. V was pared by 7 bases and J by 4 bases, with 19 bases between. The germline CDR1 and CDR2 sequences are LNHDA and SQIVND (reference sequence). This CDR3 region has 15 residues. The CDR3 DNA sequence: TGTGCCAGTACGAGCGGGGCAGGGGACGCCACTGAAGCTTTCTTT. Translated, it gives CASTSGAGDATEAFF. Full variable domain (rest looked up from reference TRBV19 and TRBJ1-1): DGGITQSPKYLFRKEGQNVTLSCEQNLNHDAMYWYRQDPGQGLRLIYYSQIVNDFQKGDIAEGYSVSREKKESFPLTVTSAQKNPTAFYLCASTSGAGDATEAFFGQGTRLTVV.

CDR3 nucleotides: TGTGCCTGGAACCGATTGACAGGCCTCACAGATACGCAGTATTTT. Protein: CAWNRLTGLTDTQYF. The chain joins TRBV30 to TRBJ2-3, with D perhaps matching TRBD1 (6 bases). Germline assignment: CDR1 GTSNPN and CDR2 SVGIG (reference sequence). V was pared by 4 bases and J by 2 bases, with 16 bases between. This CDR3 contains 15 residues.

The V call is TRBV19, the J call TRBJ1-2, with 10 bases aligning to TRBD1. CDR1 and CDR2 from the germline V gene are LNHDA and SQIVND (reference sequence). This CDR3 comprises 13 residues. V gave up 3 bases and J gave up 8 bases; unmatched junction bases: 3. The CDR3: CASSMTGGAGYTF. The CDR3, as DNA: TGTGCCAGTAGTATGACAGGGGGCGCCGGCTACACCTTC. Together with reference TRBV19 and TRBJ1-2, the CDR3 gives the full variable domain: DGGITQSPKYLFRKEGQNVTLSCEQNLNHDAMYWYRQDPGQGLRLIYYSQIVNDFQKGDIAEGYSVSREKKESFPLTVTSAQKNPTAFYLCASSMTGGAGYTFGSGTRLTVV.

This rearrangement joins TRBV6-6 to TRBJ2-1; the match to TRBD1 covers 8 bases. Germline V gene sequence: CDR1 MNHNY, CDR2 SVGAGI (reference sequence). There are 20 residues in the CDR3. Unmatched junction bases numbered 20, after V lost 6 bases and J lost 1 base. Written as DNA, the CDR3 is TGTGCCAGCAGCCCGTGGGACAGGTCCCTTCCTGGGGATTCCTACAATGAGCAGTTCTTC. As protein: CASSPWDRSLPGDSYNEQFF.

The chain recombines TRBV25-1 with TRBJ2-7, with D perhaps matching TRBD2 (5 bases). From germline, CDR1 is MGHDK and CDR2 SYGVNS. CDR3 length: 14 residues. The V end was cut by 5 bases, the J end by 4 bases, with 15 bases between. The CDR3 loop is CASSRSGSRYEQYF. Here the CDR3 DNA reads TGTGCCAGCAGTCGTAGTGGGAGCCGGTACGAGCAGTACTTC.

The rearrangement uses TRBV5-3 and TRBJ2-7, with TRBD2 as a possible D gene (5 bases). TRBV5-3 is given ORF status, its function remaining uncertain. V was shortened by 6 bases and J by 4 bases, with 11 bases between the two germline ends. The length of the CDR3 is 12 residues. In DNA form, the CDR3 reads TGTGCCAGAATAGGGAGAGTGTACGAGCAGTACGTC. It specifies CARIGRVYEQYV.

The chain couples TRBV2 to TRBJ1-5; 7 bases line up with TRBD1. This CDR3 has 13 residues. With 5 bases clipped from V and 4 bases from J, the junction kept 2 bases outside the gene matches. The V gene's germline CDR1 is SNHLY and CDR2 FYNNEI. DNA for the CDR3: TGTGCCAGCAGTTACAGGGGAAATCAGCCCCAGCATTTT. Encoded protein: CASSYRGNQPQHF.

This clone showed up just once. The chain has TRBV5-1 and TRBJ2-2; D is unclear. The germline V gene has CDR1 SGHRS and CDR2 YFSETQ. The germline V and J ends were trimmed by 0 bases and 0 bases, with 6 bases remaining between them. The CDR3 loop spans 15 amino acids. CDR3 nucleotides: TGCGCCAGCAGCTTGGAGCGACCGAACACCGGGGAGCTGTTTTTT. Translating gives CASSLERPNTGELFF.

This clone has only one observation. The V and J genes are TRBV3-1 (or the pseudogene TRBV3-2) and TRBJ2-2; TRBD2 agrees at 10 bases. The V gene's germline CDR1 is LGHDT and CDR2 YNNKEL (reference sequence). This CDR3 has 16 residues. J was trimmed by 7 bases and V by 2 bases; bases with no gene match: 7. CDR3 residues: CASSQSLAGVGGELFF. The CDR3 nucleotides read TGTGCCAGCAGCCAATCCCTAGCGGGAGTGGGCGGGGAGCTGTTTTTT.

The CDR3 region has the DNA TGTGCCAGCAGCCAGAACCTAGCGGGAGGTCAAGAGACCCAGTACTTC. Translation gives CASSQNLAGGQETQYF. The chain recombines TRBV4-2 with TRBJ2-5, with 11 bases matching TRBD2. This CDR3 spans 16 amino acids. With V trimmed by 3 bases and J by 2 bases, 5 bases remained unmatched. Looked up from germline, CDR1 is LGHNA and CDR2 is YNFKEQ.

This clone was seen a few times. CDR3 sequence: CASSSAGPYEQYF. For the CDR3, the DNA is TGTGCCAGCAGTTCTGCAGGTCCGTACGAGCAGTACTTC. The gene calls are TRBV6-2 or TRBV6-3 and TRBJ2-7; D uncertain. Trimming removed 4 bases at V and 4 bases at J, with 11 bases between. The germline V gene encodes CDR1 MNHEY and CDR2 SVGEGT. CDR3 length: 13 amino acids.

This clone was picked up one time. The chain combines TRBV12-3 or TRBV12-4 with TRBJ2-3; maybe TRBD1 (6 bases). V was shortened by 6 bases and J by 3 bases, with 10 bases between the two germline ends. CDR3 size: 13 residues. The CDR3 coding sequence is TGTGCCAGCAGGCCTGGACAGACAGATACGCAGTATTTT. Its translation is CASRPGQTDTQYF.

This rearrangement joins TRBV6-6 to TRBJ1-5; D gene ambiguous. Trimming took off 2 bases at V and 11 bases at J, with 10 bases between the two ends. Germline CDR1 reads MNHNY; CDR2 reads SVGAGI (reference sequence). This CDR3 is built from 12 residues. The CDR3 spells CASSYPRESQHF. The CDR3 DNA reads TGTGCCAGCAGTTACCCTAGGGAGTCCCAGCATTTT.

The chain has TRBV28 and TRBJ1-2; D unresolved. This CDR3 region has 11 residues. Germline V gives CDR1 MDHEN, CDR2 SYDVKM. V was shortened by 6 bases and J by 8 bases, with 10 bases between the two germline ends. This CDR3 reads CASSPAGGYTF. The DNA for the CDR3 is TGTGCCAGCAGCCCGGCGGGGGGCTACACCTTC.

The chain uses TRBV12-3 or TRBV12-4 and TRBJ1-2; TRBD1 matches 10 bases. CDR3 length: 13 amino acids. The J segment lost 7 bases and the V segment lost 6 bases, leaving 5 bases of the junction unmatched. CDR3 DNA sequence: TGTGCCAGCAGATCGGGACAGGGGACTGGCTACACCTTC. Translation: CASRSGQGTGYTF.

The V call is TRBV9, the J call TRBJ2-1; TRBD2 agrees at 10 bases. The CDR3 has 16 amino acids. CDR1 is SGDLS, CDR2 YYNGEE, per germline. V dropped 3 bases and J dropped 6; count of bases not matched to a gene: 9. CDR3 nucleotide sequence: TGTGCCAGCAGCGCGAGGCTAGCGGGGGTCCTCAATGAGCAGTTCTTC. This translates into CASSARLAGVLNEQFF.

This chain links TRBV25-1 with TRBJ2-1, with TRBD2 matching 13 bases. There are 16 residues in the CDR3. V shed 4 bases, J shed 2 bases, and the junction held 2 bases outside the gene matches. The germline CDR1 and CDR2 sequences are MGHDK and SYGVNS. CDR3 sequence: CASSGTSGSTYNEQFF. The DNA of the CDR3 is TGTGCCAGCAGTGGGACTAGCGGGAGTACCTACAATGAGCAGTTCTTC. The variable domain in full, with the rest retrieved from reference TRBV25-1 and TRBJ2-1, is EADIYQTPRYLVIGTGKKITLECSQTMGHDKMYWYQQDPGMELHLIHYSYGVNSTEKGDLSSESTVSRIRTEHFPLTLESARPSHTSQYLCASSGTSGSTYNEQFFGPGTRLTVL.